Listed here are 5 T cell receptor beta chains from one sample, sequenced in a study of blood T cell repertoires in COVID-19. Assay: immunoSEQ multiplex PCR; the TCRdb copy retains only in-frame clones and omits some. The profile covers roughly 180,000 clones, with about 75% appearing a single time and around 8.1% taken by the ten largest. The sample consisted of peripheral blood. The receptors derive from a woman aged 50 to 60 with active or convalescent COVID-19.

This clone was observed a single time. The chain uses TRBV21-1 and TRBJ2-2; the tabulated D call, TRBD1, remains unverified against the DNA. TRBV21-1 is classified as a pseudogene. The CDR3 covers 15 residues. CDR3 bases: TGTGCCAGCAGCAAAATGCAACAGGGGGTCGGGGAGCTGTTTTTT. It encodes CASSKMQQGVGELFF.

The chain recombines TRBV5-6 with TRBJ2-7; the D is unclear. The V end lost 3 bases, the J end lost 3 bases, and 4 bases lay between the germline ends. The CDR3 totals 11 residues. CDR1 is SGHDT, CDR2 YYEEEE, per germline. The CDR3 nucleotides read TGTGCCAGCAGCTATCTCTACGAGCAGTACTTC. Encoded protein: CASSYLYEQYF.

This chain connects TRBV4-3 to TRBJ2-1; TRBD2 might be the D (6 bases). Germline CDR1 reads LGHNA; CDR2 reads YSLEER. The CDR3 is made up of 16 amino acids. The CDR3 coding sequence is TGCCCCCCCCGCCGACTCCAAGGAGGGGATGACGGTGAGCAGTTCTTC. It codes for CPPRRLQGGDDGEQFF.

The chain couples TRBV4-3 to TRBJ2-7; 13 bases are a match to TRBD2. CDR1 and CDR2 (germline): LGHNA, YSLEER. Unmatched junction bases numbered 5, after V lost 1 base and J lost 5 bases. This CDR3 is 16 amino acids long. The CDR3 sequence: CASSQGTSGRVHEQYF. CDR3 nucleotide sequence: TGCGCCAGCAGCCAAGGTACTAGCGGGAGGGTGCACGAGCAGTACTTC.

DNA for the CDR3: TGTGCCAGCAGTCCTACTGGACTAGCCTCCCCCTATGAGCAGTTCTTC. This codes for CASSPTGLASPYEQFF. The chain couples TRBV27 to TRBJ2-1, with 8 bases identical to TRBD2. The ends lost 5 bases at V and 8 bases at J; junction bases unmatched: 14. The CDR3 runs to 16 residues. From germline, CDR1 is MNHEY and CDR2 SMNVEV (reference sequence).